This entry concerns a single T cell receptor (beta chain). This sample stems from a study of cytomegalovirus exposure and HLA in healthy donors. Primers: 60 Vbeta forward and 13 Jbeta reverse. Sequencing was performed with immunoSEQ multiplex PCR; in TCRdb, only in-frame clones are kept and a portion is missing. The profile shows under 200,000 clones, around four fifths of them singletons. Germline V CDR1 and CDR2: MNHEY, SMNVEV (reference sequence). The CDR3 has 15 amino acids. Trimming took 5 bases from V and 2 from J, leaving 14 bases between them. The TCR originated in a woman between 18 and 29 years old in good health and CMV-seronegative. The J gene is TRBJ2-3, the V gene TRBV27; possibly TRBD2 for D (6 bases). The sequenced sample was PBMCs. The CDR3 DNA follows: TGTGCCAGCAGTGTTAGCGGCCCACCCACAGATACGCAGTATTTT. Residues: CASSVSGPPTDTQYF.